What follows are 7 T cell receptor beta chains derived from one specimen sequenced in a study of cytomegalovirus exposure and HLA in healthy donors. Use of 60 Vbeta and 13 Jbeta primers characterized the PCR. Produced via immunoSEQ multiplex PCR; TCRdb's table is partial and in-frame only. The sample consists of approximately 110,000 clones, less than 80% of them appearing once. The specimen was PBMCs. The receptors shown here come from a man over 45 in good health and CMV-seronegative.

The chain couples TRBV6-5 to TRBJ1-2; D is undetermined. Germline-derived CDR1 and CDR2 are MNHEY and SVGAGI. With 6 bases removed from V and 1 base from J, the gap between germline ends came to 12 bases. CDR3 size: 14 residues. The CDR3 reads CASRGGEINYGYTF. Written as DNA, the CDR3 is TGTGCCAGCAGAGGCGGGGAAATTAACTATGGCTACACCTTC.

V gene TRBV9 combines with J gene TRBJ2-6; a possible D gene is TRBD1 (5 bases). From germline, CDR1 is SGDLS and CDR2 YYNGEE. V lost 4 bases and J lost 0, with 11 bases in between. CDR3 size: 16 residues. The CDR3 loop is CASSPQGSSGANVLTF. CDR3 nucleotide sequence: TGTGCCAGCAGCCCGCAGGGAAGCTCTGGGGCCAACGTCCTGACTTTC.

This clone has just a few counts. The rearrangement links TRBV10-3 to TRBJ1-4; TRBD1 matches 8 bases. V lost 10 bases, J lost 0 bases, and 4 bases stayed unmatched. The CDR3 consists of 14 residues. Germline CDR1 ENHRY, CDR2 SYGVKD. CDR3 amino acids: CATGQGSTNEKLFF. The CDR3 region has the DNA TGTGCCACCGGACAGGGTTCAACTAATGAAAAACTGTTTTTT.

To note about this clone: At the DNA level, this CDR3 is encoded by other sequences in the same sample as well. The CDR3 DNA follows: TGTGCCAGCAGCTTAGGGGCGGGGGGGCAAGAGACCCAGTACTTC. Translated: CASSLGAGGQETQYF. V and J are TRBV7-2 and TRBJ2-5, with 9 bases fitting TRBD2. CDR3 length: 15 amino acids. Unmatched junction bases numbered 2, after V lost 1 base and J lost 2 bases. The germline gives CDR1 SGHTA, CDR2 FQGNSA. Supplemented by reference TRBV7-2 and TRBJ2-5, the full variable domain reads GAGVSQSPSNKVTEKGKDVELRCDPISGHTALYWYRQSLGQGLEFLIYFQGNSAPDKSGLPSDRFSAERTGGSVSTLTIQRTQQEDSAVYLCASSLGAGGQETQYFGPGTRLLVL.

The chain carries TRBV13 and TRBJ2-3; 9 bases are shared with TRBD1. V was pared by 1 base and J by 1 base, with 12 bases of the junction left unmatched. The CDR3 extends over 19 amino acids. Germline assignment: CDR1 PRHDT and CDR2 FYEKMQ (reference sequence). CDR3 sequence (DNA): TGTGCCAGCAGCTTAGAAGGACAGGGGACAAGATTGGGCACAGATACGCAGTATTTT. Translating it yields CASSLEGQGTRLGTDTQYF.

This chain links TRBV9 with TRBJ2-2, with D possibly TRBD1 on 5 matching bases. CDR3 length equals 15 residues. The V end lost 0 bases, the J end lost 6 bases, and 12 bases lay between the germline ends. Looked up from germline, CDR1 is SGDLS and CDR2 is YYNGEE. CDR3 DNA sequence: TGTGCCAGCAGCGTAGTAACAGGAAACTCCGGGGAGCTGTTTTTT. Protein: CASSVVTGNSGELFF.

J is TRBJ2-7 and V is TRBV7-2, with D possibly being TRBD1 (5 bases). Between the trimmed V and J ends, which lost 1 base and 2 bases, there was a span of 9 bases. Germline assignment: CDR1 SGHTA and CDR2 FQGNSA. CDR3 length equals 14 residues. Here the CDR3 DNA reads TGTGCCAGCAGCTTAGGGGCAGGGCCCTACGAGCAGTACTTC. It translates to CASSLGAGPYEQYF.